Presented here are 23 T cell receptor beta chains from one specimen sequenced in a study of control samples from healthy donors and cancer patients. TCRdb's copy holds only in-frame clones and misses some; the assay was immunoSEQ multiplex PCR. The sample shows more than 150,000 clones, approximately 90% of them seen only once. The sample comprised blood. These TCRs come from a woman aged 30 to 39 in good health.

The chain has TRBV7-9 and TRBJ2-3; the D call may be TRBD1 or TRBD2 (6 bases each). Per the germline V gene, CDR1 is SEHNR and CDR2 is FQNEAQ (reference sequence). V lost 4 bases and J lost 0, with 8 bases in between. This CDR3 is 14 amino acids long. Written as DNA, the CDR3 is TGTGCCAGCAGCTGGGGGGCTAGCACAGATACGCAGTATTTT. This codes for CASSWGASTDTQYF.

This chain links TRBV10-3 with TRBJ2-5, with D tentatively TRBD2 (5 bases). The germline V and J ends were trimmed by 5 bases and 0 bases, with 7 bases remaining between them. CDR3 length: 13 residues. Germline assignment: CDR1 ENHRY and CDR2 SYGVKD. CDR3 in amino acids: CAISTGDQETQYF. In DNA, the CDR3 is TGTGCCATCAGTACCGGGGACCAAGAGACCCAGTACTTC.

The V call is TRBV9, the J call TRBJ2-1, with TRBD2 identical over 11 bases. Germline V gives CDR1 SGDLS, CDR2 YYNGEE. The CDR3 has 16 amino acids. The V segment lost 4 bases and the J segment 2 bases; nucleotides outside the gene matches: 5. This chain's CDR3 is CASSHYSGRAYNEQFF. The CDR3 DNA sequence: TGTGCCAGCAGCCATTATAGCGGGAGGGCCTACAATGAGCAGTTCTTC.

This sequence joins TRBV7-9 and TRBJ1-2; 9 nucleotides agree with TRBD1. The CDR3 is made up of 13 amino acids. Trimming at V came to 8 bases and at J to 6 bases, leaving 7 bases not matched to a gene. The germline CDR1 and CDR2 sequences are SEHNR and FQNEAQ (reference sequence). The CDR3 nucleotides read TGTGCCAGCGGGGACAGGGTTGGGGATGGCTACACCTTC. Its protein product is CASGDRVGDGYTF.

The CDR3 nucleotides read TGTGCCAGAAGAAGGCCGGGACCAAGAGGCTCCTACAATGAGCAGTTCTTC. As protein: CARRRPGPRGSYNEQFF. This sequence joins TRBV5-3 and TRBJ2-1; TRBD1 or TRBD2 may be the D gene (5 bases each). TRBV5-3 is filed as an ORF, its function uncertain. This CDR3 contains 17 residues. V was cut by 5 bases and J by 0 bases, with 18 bases left in between.

The chain carries TRBV28 and TRBJ2-6; D unresolved. The CDR3 has 17 residues. The ends were cut back, 4 bases at V and 1 base at J, with 14 bases in the middle. The V gene's germline CDR1 is MDHEN and CDR2 SYDVKM. The CDR3 DNA is TGTGCCAGCAGTTCCGCGAGCCCCGCGTCTGGGGCCAACGTCCTGACTTTC. It encodes CASSSASPASGANVLTF.

For the CDR3, the DNA is TGCGCCAGCAGCCAAGATTTGGACACCTCTGGAAACACCATATATTTT. Translating gives CASSQDLDTSGNTIYF. The V call is TRBV4-3, the J call TRBJ1-3; weak D call: TRBD1 (5 bases). This CDR3 comprises 16 residues. Germline CDR1 is LGHNA and CDR2 is YSLEER. Trimming left V 0 bases short and J 0 bases short, with 9 bases between.

This rearrangement joins TRBV11-3 to TRBJ2-1; 8 bases agree with TRBD2. V lost 6 bases to trimming and J lost 0 bases; unmatched junction nucleotides: 4. The length of the CDR3 is 15 residues. CDR1 and CDR2 (germline): SGHNT, YENEEA. This chain's CDR3 is CASRAGENSYNEQFF. In DNA form, the CDR3 reads TGTGCCAGCAGAGCGGGAGAAAACTCCTACAATGAGCAGTTCTTC.

To note about this clone: The sample holds other DNA sequences that translate to the same CDR3. The chain couples TRBV7-8 to TRBJ2-2; tentatively, D is TRBD1 or TRBD2 (5 bases each). Germline V gene lookup returns CDR1 SGHVS and CDR2 FQNEAQ. Between the trimmed V and J ends, which lost 1 base and 7 bases, there was a span of 10 bases. The CDR3 runs 14 residues. CDR3 coding DNA: TGTGCCAGCAGCTTAGACGGGACGGGCGGGGAGCTGTTTTTT. Translated: CASSLDGTGGELFF.

The chain is built from TRBV7-2 and TRBJ2-5; D is unclear. This CDR3 comprises 14 residues. V was cut by 3 bases and J by 2 bases, with 10 bases left in between. The germline V gene encodes CDR1 SGHTA and CDR2 FQGNSA. The CDR3: CASSLGSDQETQYF. CDR3 sequence (DNA): TGTGCCAGCAGCTTGGGGTCAGATCAAGAGACCCAGTACTTC.

J is TRBJ1-5 and V is TRBV6-4, with a tentative D call TRBD1 (5 bases). The CDR3 is 13 amino acids. In germline, CDR1 is MRHNA, CDR2 SNTAGT. Trimming pared 4 bases from V and 5 bases from J, leaving 9 bases between. CDR3 loop: CASSAGLDQPQHF. Here the CDR3 DNA reads TGTGCCAGCAGTGCAGGGTTGGATCAGCCCCAGCATTTT.

This chain uses TRBV29-1 with TRBJ1-2; TRBD1 aligns across 10 bases. The ends lost 1 base at V and 8 bases at J; junction bases unmatched: 13. Germline V gene data show CDR1 as SQVTM and CDR2 as ANQGSEA. This CDR3 contains 16 residues. The CDR3 DNA is TGCAGCGTTGAAGCCAGACCCGGGACAGGGGAGGAAGGCTACACCTTC. Translation: CSVEARPGTGEEGYTF.

The table lists this clone with a few counts. The same CDR3 is also encoded by other DNA sequences in this sample. The chain carries TRBV7-2 and TRBJ1-5; D unresolved. The germline V and J ends were trimmed by 5 bases and 4 bases, with 9 bases remaining between them. This CDR3 has 13 amino acids. Germline CDR1 and CDR2: SGHTA and FQGNSA. The CDR3 DNA is TGTGCCAGCAGCCTTCGGGGAAATCAGCCCCAGCATTTT. It specifies CASSLRGNQPQHF.

In nucleotides, the CDR3 is TGTGCCAGCAGCCTGGGCTCGCAGGGGGGCAGCTCCTATAATTCACCCCTCCACTTT. It is translated as CASSLGSQGGSSYNSPLHF. This chain joins TRBV7-9 and TRBJ1-6, with TRBD1 matching 7 bases. This CDR3 has 19 amino acids. The germline V gene encodes CDR1 SEHNR and CDR2 FQNEAQ (reference sequence). V dropped 5 bases and J dropped 0; count of bases not matched to a gene: 13.

The CDR3 is CASSLYSLAGEGEQYF. Written as DNA, the CDR3 is TGTGCCAGCAGTTTATACTCCCTAGCGGGAGAGGGCGAGCAGTACTTC. The chain is built from TRBV28 and TRBJ2-7, with TRBD2 identical over 10 bases. J lost 6 bases, V lost 1 base, and 9 bases had no gene match. CDR3 length equals 16 residues. The germline V gene has CDR1 MDHEN and CDR2 SYDVKM.

Regarding this clone: The junction and the germline gene differ at one end; a read error may be behind it. The chain links TRBV6-6 to TRBJ1-5, with D hard to call. This CDR3 spans 9 amino acids. The germline V gene has CDR1 MNHNY and CDR2 SVGAGI (reference sequence). The CDR3 sequence: CATSGPLDF. As DNA, the CDR3 is TGTGCCACCTCGGGCCCCCTGGATTTT.

The chain employs TRBV14 and TRBJ2-5, with 7 positions matching TRBD1. CDR1 is SGHDN and CDR2 is FVKESK in the germline V gene. There are 16 residues in the CDR3. The V gene end was trimmed by 4 bases and the J gene end by 1 base; junction bases not matched to a gene: 9. The CDR3: CASSRRTGRGQETQYF. In nucleotides, the CDR3 is TGTGCCAGCAGCCGTCGGACAGGCAGGGGCCAAGAGACCCAGTACTTC.

V gene TRBV11-2 combines with J gene TRBJ2-2; 9 positions agree with TRBD2. With V trimmed by 5 bases and J by 7 bases, 14 bases remained unmatched. CDR3 length: 17 amino acids. Germline assignment: CDR1 SGHAT and CDR2 FQNNGV. CDR3: CASSARLADSQGGELFF. The CDR3 coding sequence is TGTGCCAGCAGCGCCCGACTAGCGGACTCCCAGGGCGGGGAGCTGTTTTTT.

This clone appeared a single time. The CDR3 bases are TGCGCCAGCAGCTTGGCCGTCGGGAGCTCCTACAATGAGCAGTTCTTC. It encodes CASSLAVGSSYNEQFF. The J gene is TRBJ2-1, the V gene TRBV5-1, with D perhaps matching TRBD2 (6 bases). CDR1 is SGHRS and CDR2 is YFSETQ in the germline V gene. The V end was cut by 0 bases, the J end by 0 bases, with 10 bases between. The CDR3 totals 16 residues.

The CDR3 coding sequence is TGTGCCAGCAGCCACATATTTGGGACAACAGGGAATCCCAATGAGCAGTTCTTC. It specifies CASSHIFGTTGNPNEQFF. The gene calls are TRBV7-2 and TRBJ2-1; possible D gene TRBD1, 6 bases. The CDR3 loop spans 18 amino acids. V dropped 5 bases and J dropped 6 bases, with 26 bases sitting between them. Germline V gene lookup returns CDR1 SGHTA and CDR2 FQGNSA.

The chain couples TRBV6-2 or TRBV6-3 to TRBJ2-3; D tentatively reads TRBD1 or TRBD2 (5 bases each). Germline loops: CDR1 MNHEY, CDR2 SVGEGT. CDR3 length: 16 residues. Trimming stripped 0 bases from V and 3 bases from J, with 13 bases between. DNA for the CDR3: TGTGCCAGCAGTTACTCGATGGGGGTTGGGACAGATACGCAGTATTTT. Its protein is CASSYSMGVGTDTQYF.

The rearrangement links TRBV5-1 to TRBJ2-3; no clear D gene. CDR3 length equals 14 residues. V lost 0 bases and J 0 bases, leaving 5 bases between the germline ends. Germline assignment: CDR1 SGHRS and CDR2 YFSETQ. The CDR3 loop is CASSLVISTDTQYF. DNA for the CDR3: TGCGCCAGCAGCTTGGTCATTAGCACAGATACGCAGTATTTT.

The chain couples TRBV20-1 to TRBJ2-7, with D hard to call. CDR1 and CDR2 (germline): DFQATT, SNEGSKA (reference sequence). The V and J ends lost 3 bases and 7 bases respectively, with 7 bases between them. This CDR3 region has 10 residues. The CDR3 is CSARYGEQYF. The CDR3 DNA follows: TGCAGTGCTAGGTATGGGGAGCAGTACTTC.